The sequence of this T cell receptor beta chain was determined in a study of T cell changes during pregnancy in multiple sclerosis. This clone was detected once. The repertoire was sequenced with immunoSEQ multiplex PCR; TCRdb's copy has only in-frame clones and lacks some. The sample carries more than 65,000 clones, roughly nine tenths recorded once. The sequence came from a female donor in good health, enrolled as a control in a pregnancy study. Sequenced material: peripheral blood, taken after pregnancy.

The CDR3 nucleotides are TGTGCCAGCTCTCCTCCGGCGGGAGGGGCCGGGGAGCTGTTTTTT. Translated: CASSPPAGGAGELFF. The rearrangement links TRBV18 to TRBJ2-2, with 9 bases aligning to TRBD2. V gave up 6 bases and J gave up 6 bases; unmatched junction bases: 8. Germline V gene lookup returns CDR1 KGHSH and CDR2 LQKENI. The CDR3 extends over 15 amino acids.